This record concerns one TCR beta chain sequence. Using immunoSEQ multiplex PCR, the repertoire was profiled, and TCRdb retains in-frame clones only, with some absent. The repertoire holds 75,000 to 80,000 clones, with about 92% as singletons. These data belong to a study of T cell changes during pregnancy in multiple sclerosis. Germline CDR1 is SGHTA and CDR2 is FQGNSA. The CDR3 is made up of 14 amino acids. J gave up 4 bases and V 5 bases, and 7 bases lay outside the gene matches. V gene TRBV7-2 combines with J gene TRBJ1-2; 7 nucleotides align to TRBD1. The receptor's source is a female donor in good health, enrolled as a control in a pregnancy study. Material: peripheral blood, obtained after pregnancy. CDR3: CASSPDRDRYGYTF. CDR3 nucleotide sequence: TGTGCCAGCAGCCCCGACAGGGACCGCTATGGCTACACCTTC.